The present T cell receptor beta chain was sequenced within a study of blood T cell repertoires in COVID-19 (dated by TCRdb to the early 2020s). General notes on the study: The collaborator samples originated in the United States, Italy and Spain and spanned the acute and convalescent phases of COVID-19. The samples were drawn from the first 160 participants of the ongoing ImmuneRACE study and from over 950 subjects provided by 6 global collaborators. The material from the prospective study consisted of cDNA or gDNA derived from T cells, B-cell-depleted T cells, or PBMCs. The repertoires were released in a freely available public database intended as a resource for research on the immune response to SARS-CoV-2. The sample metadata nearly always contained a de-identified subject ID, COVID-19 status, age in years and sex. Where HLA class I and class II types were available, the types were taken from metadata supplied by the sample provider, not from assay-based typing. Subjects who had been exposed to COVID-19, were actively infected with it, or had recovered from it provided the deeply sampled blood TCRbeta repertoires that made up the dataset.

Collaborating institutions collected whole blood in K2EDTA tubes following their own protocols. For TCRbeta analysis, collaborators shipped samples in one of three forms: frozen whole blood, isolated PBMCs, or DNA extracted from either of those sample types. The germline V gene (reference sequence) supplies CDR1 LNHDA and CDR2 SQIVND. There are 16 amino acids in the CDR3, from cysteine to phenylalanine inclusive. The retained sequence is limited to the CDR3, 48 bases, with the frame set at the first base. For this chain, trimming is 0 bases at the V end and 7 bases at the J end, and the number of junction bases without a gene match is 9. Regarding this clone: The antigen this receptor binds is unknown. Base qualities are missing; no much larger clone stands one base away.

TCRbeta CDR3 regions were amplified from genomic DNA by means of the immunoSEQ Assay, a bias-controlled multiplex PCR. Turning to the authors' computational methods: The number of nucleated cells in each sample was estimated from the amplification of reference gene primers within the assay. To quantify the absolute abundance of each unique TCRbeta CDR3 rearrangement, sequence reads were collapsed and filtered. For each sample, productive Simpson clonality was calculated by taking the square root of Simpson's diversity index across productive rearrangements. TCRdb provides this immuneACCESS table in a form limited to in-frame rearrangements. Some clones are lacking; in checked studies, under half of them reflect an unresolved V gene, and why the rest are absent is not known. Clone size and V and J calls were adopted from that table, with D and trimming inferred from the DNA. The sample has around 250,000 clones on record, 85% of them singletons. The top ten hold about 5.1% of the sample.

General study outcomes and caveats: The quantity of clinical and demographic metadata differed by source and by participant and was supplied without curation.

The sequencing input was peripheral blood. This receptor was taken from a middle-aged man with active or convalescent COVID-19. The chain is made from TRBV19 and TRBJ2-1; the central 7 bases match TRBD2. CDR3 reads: CASSIEGGRGGNEQFF. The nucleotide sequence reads TGTGCCAGTAGTATAGAAGGCGGGAGAGGAGGGAATGAGCAGTTCTTC. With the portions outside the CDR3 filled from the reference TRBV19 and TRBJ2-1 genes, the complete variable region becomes DGGITQSPKYLFRKEGQNVTLSCEQNLNHDAMYWYRQDPGQGLRLIYYSQIVNDFQKGDIAEGYSVSREKKESFPLTVTSAQKNPTAFYLCASSIEGGRGGNEQFFGPGTRLTVL.